This TCR beta chain was captured by sequencing in a study of regulatory T cells in long-lasting Graves disease. Overall study: More than 5 years of antithyroid drugs with positive TSH receptor antibodies defined persistent Graves' disease. Study-wide results and caveats: Persistent disease favored TRBV28, TRBJ1-2 and TRBJ2-5. Among persistent patients, a larger number of public clonotypes were shared (2,741) than among newly diagnosed patients (more than 850).

This clonotype was counted ten times or more. Its antigen is undetermined. The time point denotes: persistent/refractory GD, antithyroid drugs over 5 years with positive TRAb. Researchers made the TCR library from RNA that was extracted from PBMCs. EDTA tubes collected 7.5 to 9.5 milliliters of peripheral blood. The CDR3 has 15 amino acids. After removal of 6 bases from V and 0 bases from J, the junction contained 7 bases not matched to a gene. The germline V gene has CDR1 SGHAT and CDR2 FQNNGV. Researchers made TCR beta libraries by using iRepertoire HTBI primers and running Arm-PCR on CDR3 regions. TCRdb independently ran MiXCR on the multiplex PCR reads; one entry per CDR3 protein. The sample records a few hundred thousand distinct CDR3 sequences, 20% to 25% being singletons.

The chain combines TRBV11-2 with TRBJ2-5; 7 bases map to TRBD2. Sequencing was performed on peripheral blood mononuclear cells (PBMCs), taken when the disease was refractory, from a patient treated with antithyroid drugs. The source is a female donor with Graves disease. The CDR3 region is CASRIKGGNQETQYF. The CDR3 DNA reads as TGTGCCAGCAGAATAAAGGGAGGGAACCAAGAGACCCAGTACTTC.